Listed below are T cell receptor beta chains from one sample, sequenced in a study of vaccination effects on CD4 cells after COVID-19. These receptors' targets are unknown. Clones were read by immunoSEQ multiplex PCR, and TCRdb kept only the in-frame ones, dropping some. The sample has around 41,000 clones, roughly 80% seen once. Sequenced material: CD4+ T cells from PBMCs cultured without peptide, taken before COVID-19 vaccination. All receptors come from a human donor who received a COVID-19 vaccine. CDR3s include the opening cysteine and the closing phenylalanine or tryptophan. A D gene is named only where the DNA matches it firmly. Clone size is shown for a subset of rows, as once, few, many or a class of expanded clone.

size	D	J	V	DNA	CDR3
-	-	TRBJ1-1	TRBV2	TGTGCCAGCAGAGTGGCCAATGTCGGCACTGAAGCTTTCTTT	CASRVANVGTEAFF
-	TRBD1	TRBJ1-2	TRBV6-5	TGTGCCAGCACCAAGGACAGGGGGCATCTCTATGGCTACACCTTC	CASTKDRGHLYGYTF
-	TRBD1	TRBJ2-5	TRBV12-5	TGTGCTAGCGCTTTACAGGGGGCAGGAGAGACCCAGTACTTC	CASALQGAGETQYF
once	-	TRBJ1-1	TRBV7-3	TGTGCCAGCAGCTCTGAGGCCAGGGGTAACACTGAAGCTTTCTTT	CASSSEARGNTEAFF
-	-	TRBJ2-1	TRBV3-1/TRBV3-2	-	CASSQVGQGAHVIF
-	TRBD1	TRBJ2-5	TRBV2	TGTGCCAGCAGATGGAAGGCAGGGGGCGGGGAGACCCAGTACTTC	CASRWKAGGGETQYF
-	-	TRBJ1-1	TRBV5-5	TGTGCCAGCAGCTTGACAGGACAGACCAACACTGAAGCTTTCTTT	CASSLTGQTNTEAFF
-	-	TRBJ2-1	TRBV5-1	TGCGCCAGCAGCTTGGAGGGACACCTGCAGTTCTTC	CASSLEGHLQFF
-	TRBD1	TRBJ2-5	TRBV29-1	TGCAGCGTTCGTCAGGGGGTCCTGGAGACCCAGTACTTC	CSVRQGVLETQYF
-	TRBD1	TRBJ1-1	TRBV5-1	TGCGCCAGCAGCTCCCAAGGTGGCCAGGGGGTCACTGAAGCTTTCTTT	CASSSQGGQGVTEAFF
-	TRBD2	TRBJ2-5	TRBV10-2	TGCGCCAGCAGGGAGGGACTAGCGGGGGTAGAGACCCAGTACTTC	CASREGLAGVETQYF
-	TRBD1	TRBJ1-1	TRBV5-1	TGCGCCAGCAGCTTGACAGGGGCAGGGAACACTGAAGCTTTCTTT	CASSLTGAGNTEAFF